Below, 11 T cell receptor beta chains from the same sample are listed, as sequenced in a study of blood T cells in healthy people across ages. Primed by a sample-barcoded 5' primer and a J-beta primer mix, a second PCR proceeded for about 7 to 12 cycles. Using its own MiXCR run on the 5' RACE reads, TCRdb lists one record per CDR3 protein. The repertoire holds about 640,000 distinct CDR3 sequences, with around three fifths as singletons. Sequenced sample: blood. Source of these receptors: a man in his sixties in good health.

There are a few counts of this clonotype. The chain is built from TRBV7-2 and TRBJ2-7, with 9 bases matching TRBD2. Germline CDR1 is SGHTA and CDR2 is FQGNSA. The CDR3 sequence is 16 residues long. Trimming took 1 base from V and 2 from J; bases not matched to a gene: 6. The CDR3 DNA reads TGTGCCAGCAGCTTAGATTGGACTAGCGCGGCCTACGAGCAGTACTTC. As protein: CASSLDWTSAAYEQYF.

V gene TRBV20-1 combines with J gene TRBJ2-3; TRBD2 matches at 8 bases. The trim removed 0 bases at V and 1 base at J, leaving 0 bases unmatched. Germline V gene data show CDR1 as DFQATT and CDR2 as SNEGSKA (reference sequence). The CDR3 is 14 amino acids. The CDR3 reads CSARELAGTDTQYF. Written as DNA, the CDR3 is TGCAGTGCTAGAGAACTAGCGGGCACAGATACGCAGTATTTT.

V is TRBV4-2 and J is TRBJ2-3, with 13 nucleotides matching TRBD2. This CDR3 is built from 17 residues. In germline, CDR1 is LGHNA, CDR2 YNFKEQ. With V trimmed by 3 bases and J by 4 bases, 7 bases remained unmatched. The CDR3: CASSHGLAGEMADTQYF. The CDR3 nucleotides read TGTGCCAGCAGCCACGGACTAGCGGGGGAGATGGCAGATACGCAGTATTTT.

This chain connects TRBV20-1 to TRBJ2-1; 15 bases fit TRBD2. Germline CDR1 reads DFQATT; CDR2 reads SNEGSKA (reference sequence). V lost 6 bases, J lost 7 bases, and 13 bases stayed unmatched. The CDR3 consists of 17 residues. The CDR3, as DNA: TGCAGTGCCTCCTCCGGACTAGCGGGGGGGCCTCAAAATGAGCAGTTCTTC. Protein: CSASSGLAGGPQNEQFF.

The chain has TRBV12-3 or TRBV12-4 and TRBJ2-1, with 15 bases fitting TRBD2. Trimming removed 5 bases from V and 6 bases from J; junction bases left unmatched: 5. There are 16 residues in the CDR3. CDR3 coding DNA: TGTGCCAGCAGTCCCGGACTAGCGGGGGGGGGCAATGAGCAGTTCTTC. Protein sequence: CASSPGLAGGGNEQFF.

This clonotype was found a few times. The DNA of the CDR3 is TGTGCCAGCTCGCTACAGGGGTCACCCCTCCACTTT. Translated, it gives CASSLQGSPLHF. The chain uses TRBV12-3 or TRBV12-4 and TRBJ1-6; the match to TRBD1 covers 7 bases. The CDR3 runs 12 residues. After removal of 8 bases from V and 10 bases from J, the junction contained 5 bases not matched to a gene.

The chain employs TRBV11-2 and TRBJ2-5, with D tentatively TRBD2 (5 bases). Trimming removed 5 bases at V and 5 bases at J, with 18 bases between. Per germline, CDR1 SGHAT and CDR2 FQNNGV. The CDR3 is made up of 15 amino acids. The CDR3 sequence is CASSLNPEGWETQYF. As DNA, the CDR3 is TGTGCCAGCAGCCTAAACCCCGAGGGTTGGGAGACCCAGTACTTC.

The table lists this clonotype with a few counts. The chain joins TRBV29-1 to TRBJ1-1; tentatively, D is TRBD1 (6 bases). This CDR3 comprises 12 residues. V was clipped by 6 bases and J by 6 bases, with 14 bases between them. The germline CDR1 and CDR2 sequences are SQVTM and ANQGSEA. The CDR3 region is CSVDPNRAEAFF. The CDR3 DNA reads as TGCAGCGTCGACCCAAACAGGGCTGAAGCTTTCTTT.

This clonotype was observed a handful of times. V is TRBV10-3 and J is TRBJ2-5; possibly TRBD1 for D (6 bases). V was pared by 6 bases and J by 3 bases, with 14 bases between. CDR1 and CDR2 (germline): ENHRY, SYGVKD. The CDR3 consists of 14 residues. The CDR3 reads CAISAGTKEETQYF. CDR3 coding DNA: TGTGCCATCAGCGCCGGGACAAAAGAAGAGACCCAGTACTTC.

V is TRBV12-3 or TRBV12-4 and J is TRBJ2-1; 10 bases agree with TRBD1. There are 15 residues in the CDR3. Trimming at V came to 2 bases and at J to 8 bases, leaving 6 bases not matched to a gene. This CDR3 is CASSLRGQGLDEQFF. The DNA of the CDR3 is TGTGCCAGCAGTTTACGGGGACAGGGGTTGGATGAGCAGTTCTTC.

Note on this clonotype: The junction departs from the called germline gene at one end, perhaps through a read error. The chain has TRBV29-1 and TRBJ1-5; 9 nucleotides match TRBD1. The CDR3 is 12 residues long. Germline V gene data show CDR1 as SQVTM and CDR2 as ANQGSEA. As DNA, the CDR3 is TGTAGGGGGGGACAGGGAAATCAGCCCCAGCATTTT. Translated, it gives CRGGQGNQPQHF.